This T cell receptor beta chain was documented in a study of blood T cell repertoires in COVID-19. TCRdb keeps only in-frame clones here, not all; method: immunoSEQ multiplex PCR. The table records 180,000 or so clones, around nine tenths of them present only once. CDR1 is SGHTA, CDR2 FQGTGA, per germline. The CDR3 runs to 15 residues. Trimming removed 4 bases at V and 6 bases at J, with 16 bases between. This receptor was taken from a man between 18 and 29 years old with active or convalescent COVID-19. V is TRBV7-3 and J is TRBJ2-1; D unclear. Sequencing was carried out using peripheral blood. The CDR3 coding sequence is TGTGCCAGCAGCTCCAGTTCGACTGTTGGCAATGAGCAGTTCTTC. It codes for CASSSSSTVGNEQFF.